The 30 T cell receptor beta chains reported below all come from one sample, sequenced in a study of blood T cell repertoires in COVID-19. The data were produced by immunoSEQ multiplex PCR, yet TCRdb's version contains in-frame clones alone and is incomplete. The sample holds a few hundred thousand clones, over 80% seen once. The sequenced material came from PBMCs or T cells enriched from blood (not recorded which). The receptors stem from a woman between 40 and 55 years old who had been exposed to COVID-19.

The chain links TRBV5-6 to TRBJ1-1, with D perhaps matching TRBD1 (6 bases). The CDR3 is made up of 15 amino acids. V was trimmed by 3 bases and J by 10 bases, leaving 22 bases between them. Germline V gene sequence: CDR1 SGHDT, CDR2 YYEEEE. In nucleotides, the CDR3 is TGTGCCAGCAGCTGGGGGGGCGTAAGGTCGGGAGGAGCTTTCTTT. Translation: CASSWGGVRSGGAFF.

The rearrangement uses TRBV23-1 and TRBJ1-4; a weak D match, TRBD1 (5 bases). TRBV23-1 is an ORF, with its function uncertain. The V and J ends lost 3 bases and 3 bases respectively, with 11 bases between them. The CDR3 runs 15 residues. The CDR3 sequence is CASSHPGFPNEKLFF. Here the CDR3 DNA reads TGCGCCAGCAGTCACCCAGGGTTCCCTAATGAAAAACTGTTTTTT.

This chain links TRBV13 with TRBJ1-2; D not resolved. The CDR3 consists of 14 residues. Trimming removed 2 bases at V and 4 bases at J, with 11 bases between. Germline CDR1 reads PRHDT; CDR2 reads FYEKMQ (reference sequence). The CDR3 bases are TGTGCCAGCAGCTTAAACCCGGGGTCCTATGGCTACACCTTC. This sequence encodes CASSLNPGSYGYTF.

V usage is TRBV6-4 and J usage is TRBJ1-2; 12 nucleotides line up with TRBD1. Trimming took 5 bases from V and 8 from J; bases not matched to a gene: 6. Per the germline V gene, CDR1 is MRHNA and CDR2 is SNTAGT. There are 14 residues in the CDR3. The CDR3 here is CASSPGQGAEGYTF. DNA for the CDR3: TGTGCCAGCAGTCCGGGACAGGGGGCAGAAGGCTACACCTTC.

The chain links TRBV6-5 to TRBJ1-1; D call uncertain. V shed 6 bases and J shed 0 bases, with 5 bases lying between them. Germline V gene lookup returns CDR1 MNHEY and CDR2 SVGAGI. This CDR3 has 12 residues. The CDR3 DNA sequence: TGTGCCAGCAGCAAAATGAACACTGAAGCTTTCTTT. Translated: CASSKMNTEAFF.

This clone was detected a few times. The CDR3 reads CASSQAWRGGSEAFF. Here the CDR3 DNA reads TGCGCCAGCAGCCAAGCATGGAGGGGGGGTTCTGAAGCTTTCTTT. The chain has TRBV4-3 and TRBJ1-1, with D perhaps TRBD1 (6 bases). The CDR3 covers 15 residues. Per the germline V gene, CDR1 is LGHNA and CDR2 is YSLEER. Between the trimmed V and J ends, which lost 1 base and 6 bases, there was a span of 15 bases.

V usage is TRBV9 and J usage is TRBJ2-5, with 9 bases fitting TRBD1. V gave up 3 bases and J gave up 6 bases; unmatched junction bases: 6. Germline V gene data show CDR1 as SGDLS and CDR2 as YYNGEE. The length of the CDR3 is 14 residues. The DNA for the CDR3 is TGTGCCAGCAGCGGCGAGGACAGGGGCAAGACCCAGTACTTC. Amino acids: CASSGEDRGKTQYF. Using reference TRBV9 and TRBJ2-5 for the parts outside the CDR3, the full variable domain is DSGVTQTPKHLITATGQRVTLRCSPRSGDLSVYWYQQSLDQGLQFLIQYYNGEERAKGNILERFSAQQFPDLHSELNLSSLELGDSALYFCASSGEDRGKTQYFGPGTRLLVL.

This chain links TRBV5-6 with TRBJ2-5; D may be TRBD2 (5 bases). Germline V gene lookup returns CDR1 SGHDT and CDR2 YYEEEE. The CDR3 length is 13 residues. With 3 bases removed from V and 4 bases from J, the gap between germline ends came to 10 bases. CDR3 sequence (DNA): TGTGCCAGCAGCTACCCAGGAGGAGAGACCCAGTACTTC. As protein: CASSYPGGETQYF.

The chain is built from TRBV5-1 and TRBJ2-2; D is possibly TRBD2 (6 bases). The V end was cut by 4 bases, the J end by 5 bases, with 15 bases between. The CDR3 sequence is 15 residues long. The V gene's germline CDR1 is SGHRS and CDR2 YFSETQ. DNA for the CDR3: TGCGCCAGCAGCGGGATTAGCGGTTCTACCGGGGAGCTGTTTTTT. As protein: CASSGISGSTGELFF.

The chain joins TRBV28 to TRBJ2-1; 12 nucleotides agree with TRBD2. In germline, CDR1 is MDHEN, CDR2 SYDVKM. V shed 6 bases and J 5 bases; nucleotides not matched to a gene: 5. This CDR3 is 15 amino acids long. CDR3 DNA sequence: TGTGCCAGCAGCCCCAGGACTAGCGGGGACAATGAGCAGTTCTTC. It is translated as CASSPRTSGDNEQFF.

The chain couples TRBV4-1 to TRBJ1-5, with TRBD1 identical over 9 bases. Trimming took 4 bases from V and 6 from J; bases not matched to a gene: 7. This CDR3 is built from 15 residues. The germline CDR1 and CDR2 sequences are MGHRA and YSYEKL. The CDR3 loop reads CASSLGTGTGQPQHF. The CDR3 DNA reads TGCGCCAGCAGCCTAGGGACAGGGACGGGTCAGCCCCAGCATTTT.

As concerns this clone: One end of the junction does not line up with germline, which may come from a read error. Other DNA sequences within the sample encode an identical CDR3. The rearrangement links TRBV5-1 to TRBJ1-2; D is perhaps TRBD1 (5 bases). Germline V CDR1 and CDR2: SGHRS, YFSETQ. There are 13 residues in the CDR3. The CDR3 DNA reads as TGTGCCAGCAGCTTGGTTCAGGGCTATGGCTACACCTTC. Translating it yields CASSLVQGYGYTF. Full variable domain (outside the CDR3, taken from reference TRBV5-1 and TRBJ1-2): KAGVTQTPRYLIKTRGQQVTLSCSPISGHRSVSWYQQTPGQGLQFLFEYFSETQRNKGNFPGRFSGRQFSNSRSEMNVSTLELGDSALYLCASSLVQGYGYTFGSGTRLTVV.

This clone was seen once. The chain couples TRBV11-2 to TRBJ2-7; tentatively, D is TRBD1 (6 bases). V lost 4 bases, J lost 6 bases, and 13 bases lay in between. Germline lookup yields CDR1 SGHAT and CDR2 FQNNGV. CDR3 length: 13 residues. Here the CDR3 DNA reads TGTGCCAGCAGCTCCAGGGGTGGCTCCGAGCAGTACGTC. This encodes CASSSRGGSEQYV.

The chain is built from TRBV14 and TRBJ2-5; a possible D gene is TRBD2 (5 bases). The germline V gene has CDR1 SGHDN and CDR2 FVKESK. CDR3 size: 13 residues. With 1 base removed from V and 10 bases from J, the gap between germline ends came to 13 bases. The chain's CDR3 is CASSQGLVGGQYF. CDR3 sequence (DNA): TGTGCCAGCAGCCAAGGGTTGGTCGGAGGCCAGTACTTC.

The chain employs TRBV2 and TRBJ2-3; TRBD2 agrees at 12 bases. The CDR3 is 17 residues long. Germline CDR1 SNHLY, CDR2 FYNNEI. After removal of 2 bases from V and 2 bases from J, the junction contained 5 bases not matched to a gene. The CDR3, as DNA: TGTGCCAGCAGTGAACACCTAGCGGGGGGGCCCACAGATACGCAGTATTTT. It yields the protein CASSEHLAGGPTDTQYF.

V and J are TRBV9 and TRBJ2-1, with TRBD2 matching 8 bases. After removal of 0 bases from V and 15 bases from J, the junction contained 8 bases not matched to a gene. Germline CDR1 and CDR2: SGDLS and YYNGEE. The CDR3 is made up of 13 amino acids. CDR3 nucleotide sequence: TGTGCCAGCAGCGTAGTCGTGGACGGGAGGGTGTTCTTC. Amino acids: CASSVVVDGRVFF. The full variable domain, rest sourced from reference TRBV9 and TRBJ2-1, is DSGVTQTPKHLITATGQRVTLRCSPRSGDLSVYWYQQSLDQGLQFLIQYYNGEERAKGNILERFSAQQFPDLHSELNLSSLELGDSALYFCASSVVVDGRVFFGPGTRLTVL.

The V gene is TRBV11-3, the J gene TRBJ1-2; tentatively, D is TRBD1 (5 bases). CDR1 SGHNT and CDR2 YENEEA come from the germline V gene. V dropped 1 base and J dropped 3 bases, with 6 bases sitting between them. The CDR3 is made up of 13 amino acids. CDR3 sequence reads: CASSLGGDYGYTF. CDR3 DNA: TGTGCCAGCAGCTTAGGGGGGGACTATGGCTACACCTTC.

V is TRBV18 and J is TRBJ1-5; possibly TRBD1 for D (6 bases). V was shortened by 6 bases and J by 4 bases, with 19 bases between the two germline ends. The CDR3 has 16 residues. CDR1 and CDR2 from the germline V gene are KGHSH and LQKENI. The chain's CDR3 is CASSPTLGQINQPQHF. In nucleotides, the CDR3 is TGTGCCAGCTCTCCTACCCTAGGACAGATAAATCAGCCCCAGCATTTT. Complete variable domain (other parts from reference TRBV18 and TRBJ1-5): NAGVMQNPRHLVRRRGQEARLRCSPMKGHSHVYWYRQLPEEGLKFMVYLQKENIIDESGMPKERFSAEFPKEGPSILRIQQVVRGDSAAYFCASSPTLGQINQPQHFGDGTRLSIL.

The CDR3 DNA reads as TGTGCCAGCAGTTTACCTAGCGGGAGGGGCACCGGGGAGCTGTTTTTT. Encoded protein: CASSLPSGRGTGELFF. The chain has TRBV27 and TRBJ2-2, with 12 bases matching TRBD2. Looked up from germline, CDR1 is MNHEY and CDR2 is SMNVEV (reference sequence). The CDR3 loop spans 16 amino acids. Trimming cost V 2 bases and J 4 bases; bases outside gene matches: 2.

This clone was counted only a few times. The rearrangement links TRBV28 to TRBJ1-2; 11 nucleotides match TRBD1. Per germline, CDR1 MDHEN and CDR2 SYDVKM. The CDR3 contains 15 residues. V lost 8 bases to trimming and J lost 7 bases; unmatched junction nucleotides: 12. The CDR3 region has the DNA TGTGCCAGCGTGCCGTGGACAGGGGGCGACGGTGGCTACACCTTC. Amino acids: CASVPWTGGDGGYTF.

V is TRBV12-3 or TRBV12-4 and J is TRBJ1-1, with TRBD1 matching over 7 bases. The CDR3 has 12 amino acids. V lost 6 bases and J lost 9; bases outside the gene matches: 7. CDR3 sequence (DNA): TGTGCCAGCAGCCCCGACAGGGTTAAAGCTTTCTTT. This translates into CASSPDRVKAFF.

This chain uses TRBV5-5 with TRBJ1-2; D remains unclear. The CDR3 consists of 15 residues. The germline V gene encodes CDR1 SGHKS and CDR2 YYEKEE (reference sequence). The germline V and J ends were trimmed by 1 base and 3 bases, with 13 bases remaining between them. The CDR3 protein is CASSLNGAVDYGYTF. The CDR3 DNA reads as TGTGCCAGCAGCTTGAACGGCGCGGTCGACTATGGCTACACCTTC.

The rearrangement links TRBV19 to TRBJ2-2; perhaps TRBD1 as D (5 bases). This CDR3 has 12 residues. V was trimmed by 10 bases and J by 3 bases, leaving 9 bases between them. CDR1 LNHDA and CDR2 SQIVND come from the germline V gene (reference sequence). CDR3 sequence (DNA): TGTGCCACCGACAGCGACACCGGGGAGCTGTTTTTT. Translating it yields CATDSDTGELFF.

This clone was seen just once. The J gene is TRBJ2-5, the V gene TRBV5-6, with 10 bases fitting TRBD2. This CDR3 contains 16 residues. Germline values: CDR1 SGHDT, CDR2 YYEEEE. The V gene end was trimmed by 1 base and the J gene end by 4 bases; junction bases not matched to a gene: 7. CDR3 nucleotide sequence: TGTGCCAGCAGCTTGACTAGCGGGATAGGGGGAGAGACCCAGTACTTC. This translates into CASSLTSGIGGETQYF.

The V and J genes are TRBV30 and TRBJ2-1, with D possibly TRBD1 on 5 matching bases. The CDR3 length is 12 residues. The V end was cut by 5 bases, the J end by 9 bases, with 14 bases between. CDR1 is GTSNPN and CDR2 is SVGIG in the germline V gene (reference sequence). The CDR3 DNA reads TGTGCCTGGTCTCCGCTAGGGGTTGAGCAGTTCTTC. This codes for CAWSPLGVEQFF. The whole variable domain, remainder taken from reference TRBV30 and TRBJ2-1, is SQTIHQWPATLVQPVGSPLSLECTVEGTSNPNLYWYRQAAGRGLQLLFYSVGIGQISSEVPQNLSASRPQDRQFILSSKKLLLSDSGFYLCAWSPLGVEQFFGPGTRLTVL.

The V call is TRBV6-5, the J call TRBJ1-6, with a tentative D call TRBD1 (5 bases). The CDR3 length is 13 residues. Per the germline V gene, CDR1 is MNHEY and CDR2 is SVGAGI. V lost 7 bases and J lost 7, with 11 bases in between. CDR3 sequence: CASTWDFNSPLHF. CDR3 nucleotides: TGTGCCAGCACCTGGGACTTCAATTCACCCCTCCACTTT.

The rearrangement uses TRBV7-9 and TRBJ1-2; 7 bases fit TRBD1. The V segment lost 7 bases and the J segment 4 bases; nucleotides outside the gene matches: 6. Germline-derived CDR1 and CDR2 are SEHNR and FQNEAQ (reference sequence). The CDR3 has 13 amino acids. The CDR3 DNA is TGTGCCAGCACCGAAGCAGGGGGCTATGGCTACACCTTC. It translates to CASTEAGGYGYTF.

Turning to this clone: The same CDR3 arises from other DNA sequences in this sample as well. This sequence joins TRBV5-1 and TRBJ2-7, with TRBD2 matching over 9 bases. Germline V gene data show CDR1 as SGHRS and CDR2 as YFSETQ. Germline trimming cut 2 bases from V and 4 bases from J; bases unmatched to any gene: 4. The CDR3 extends over 14 amino acids. The chain's CDR3 is CASSLAGGRYEQYF. CDR3 bases: TGCGCCAGCAGCTTAGCGGGGGGACGGTACGAGCAGTACTTC.

V and J are TRBV6-5 and TRBJ1-1; 8 bases are shared with TRBD1. The V gene end was trimmed by 2 bases and the J gene end by 9 bases; junction bases not matched to a gene: 11. Germline V lookup: CDR1 MNHEY, CDR2 SVGAGI. CDR3 length: 15 residues. CDR3 in amino acids: CASSYRQGFLLKAFF. The CDR3 DNA reads as TGTGCCAGCAGTTACAGACAGGGGTTCCTCCTAAAAGCTTTCTTT.

The chain recombines TRBV5-5 with TRBJ2-7; D is ambiguous. The CDR3 is made up of 17 amino acids. Between the trimmed V and J ends, which lost 2 bases and 0 bases, there was a span of 18 bases. Per germline, CDR1 SGHKS and CDR2 YYEKEE (reference sequence). CDR3 sequence (DNA): TGTGCCAGCAGCTTCGACGCGGATTTGAGAGTCTCCTACGAGCAGTACGTC. Its translation: CASSFDADLRVSYEQYV.